The present T cell receptor beta chain was sequenced within a study of control samples from healthy donors and cancer patients. Assay used: immunoSEQ multiplex PCR; TCRdb lists only in-frame clones, some missing. This sample carries just over 150,000 clones, roughly 94% of them seen once, and the ten largest clones take over 6.5%. The CDR3 loop spans 15 amino acids. Germline V gene lookup returns CDR1 SEHNR and CDR2 FQNEAQ (reference sequence). Trimming left V 1 base short and J 1 base short, with 10 bases between. The V and J genes are TRBV7-9 and TRBJ2-5; the D gene is possibly TRBD1 (5 bases). The source of this sequence is a woman in her thirties or forties in good health. The sample comprised blood. CDR3 DNA sequence: TGTGCCAGCAGCTTAGTGGGGCTTACCCAAGAGACCCAGTACTTC. Translating it yields CASSLVGLTQETQYF.